A selection of T cell receptor beta chains follows, all from one sample in a study of persistence of HIV-infected CD4 T cells. These TCRs' antigens remain unknown. Assay: immunoSEQ multiplex PCR; the TCRdb copy retains only in-frame clones and omits some. In the table there are 30,000 or so clones, roughly 82% of which are singletons. The sample consisted of CD4+ T cells sorted from PBMCs after approximately 19-hour stimulation, taken from a patient who received antiretroviral therapy. The source is an adult woman with HIV who was CMV-seropositive. The CDR3 runs from the conserved cysteine through the conserved F or W. Each record gives: V gene, clone size, J gene, CDR3 length, D gene, CDR3 protein, CDR3 DNA. A D gene is named only where the DNA matches it firmly. Not all rows give a size; the values are once, few, many and, for expanded clones, a class.

v_call: TRBV5-8
clone_size: .
j_call: TRBJ2-7
cdr3_length: 14
d_call: TRBD1
cdr3_aa: CASSLTTGAYEQYF
cdr3_nt: TGTGCCAGCAGCCTTACGACAGGGGCCTACGAGCAGTACTTC

v_call: TRBV30
clone_size: .
j_call: TRBJ1-1
cdr3_length: 12
d_call: .
cdr3_aa: CAWRQGNTEAFF
cdr3_nt: TGTGCCTGGAGACAGGGGAACACTGAAGCTTTCTTT

v_call: TRBV7-8
clone_size: .
j_call: TRBJ2-3
cdr3_length: 14
d_call: .
cdr3_aa: CASSLVYGTDTQYF
cdr3_nt: TGTGCCAGCAGCTTAGTTTACGGCACAGATACGCAGTATTTT

v_call: TRBV6-1
clone_size: .
j_call: TRBJ1-2
cdr3_length: 16
d_call: .
cdr3_aa: CASSEARLGRGNGYTF
cdr3_nt: TGTGCCAGCAGTGAAGCGCGCCTGGGCAGGGGAAATGGCTACACCTTC

v_call: TRBV4-3
clone_size: .
j_call: TRBJ1-6
cdr3_length: 15
d_call: .
cdr3_aa: CASSQEISYNSPLHF
cdr3_nt: TGCGCCAGCAGCCAGGAAATATCCTATAATTCACCCCTCCACTTT

v_call: TRBV6-4
clone_size: .
j_call: TRBJ1-6
cdr3_length: 13
d_call: TRBD1
cdr3_aa: CASRRGLDSPLHF
cdr3_nt: TGTGCCAGCAGAAGGGGGCTAGATTCACCCCTCCACTTT

v_call: TRBV6-5
clone_size: few
j_call: TRBJ2-5
cdr3_length: 11
d_call: .
cdr3_aa: CASRGRETQYF
cdr3_nt: TGTGCCAGCAGGGGCCGAGAGACCCAGTACTTC

v_call: TRBV14
clone_size: .
j_call: TRBJ1-1
cdr3_length: 13
d_call: TRBD1
cdr3_aa: CASSLNRGTEAFF
cdr3_nt: TGTGCCAGCAGCCTAAACAGGGGCACTGAAGCTTTCTTT

v_call: TRBV28
clone_size: few
j_call: TRBJ1-3
cdr3_length: 14
d_call: .
cdr3_aa: CASSTTGSGNTIYF
cdr3_nt: TGTGCCAGCAGTACGACGGGCTCTGGAAACACCATATATTTT

v_call: TRBV24-1
clone_size: .
j_call: TRBJ2-5
cdr3_length: 15
d_call: .
cdr3_aa: CATSDPRVRGETQYF
cdr3_nt: TGTGCCACCAGTGATCCCAGGGTCAGGGGAGAGACCCAGTACTTC

v_call: TRBV5-1
clone_size: .
j_call: TRBJ2-5
cdr3_length: 15
d_call: .
cdr3_aa: CASSPGPPPKETQYF
cdr3_nt: TGCGCCAGCAGCCCCGGCCCCCCTCCCAAAGAGACCCAGTACTTC

v_call: TRBV3-1/TRBV3-2
clone_size: .
j_call: TRBJ2-3
cdr3_length: 13
d_call: .
cdr3_aa: CASSQRGADTQYF
cdr3_nt: TGTGCCAGCAGCCAAAGAGGTGCAGATACGCAGTATTTT

v_call: TRBV2
clone_size: once
j_call: TRBJ2-6
cdr3_length: 15
d_call: .
cdr3_aa: CASSTGSGGANVLTF
cdr3_nt: TGTGCCAGCAGTACAGGGTCTGGCGGGGCCAACGTCCTGACTTTC

v_call: TRBV19
clone_size: .
j_call: TRBJ2-7
cdr3_length: 15
d_call: .
cdr3_aa: CASSPGSRDTAEQYF
cdr3_nt: TGTGCCAGTAGTCCGGGATCCAGGGATACGGCCGAGCAGTACTTC

v_call: TRBV6-5
clone_size: .
j_call: TRBJ1-2
cdr3_length: 13
d_call: TRBD1
cdr3_aa: CASRRGQAYGYTF
cdr3_nt: TGTGCCAGCAGACGTGGACAGGCCTATGGCTACACCTTC

v_call: TRBV5-4
clone_size: .
j_call: TRBJ1-2
cdr3_length: 13
d_call: .
cdr3_aa: CASSQGENYGYTF
cdr3_nt: TGTGCCAGCAGCCAGGGCGAAAACTATGGCTACACCTTC

v_call: TRBV5-6
clone_size: .
j_call: TRBJ2-1
cdr3_length: 16
d_call: TRBD2
cdr3_aa: CASSPGGRGVYNEQFF
cdr3_nt: TGTGCCAGCAGCCCGGGGGGACGCGGGGTGTACAATGAGCAGTTCTTC

v_call: TRBV24-1
clone_size: .
j_call: TRBJ1-5
cdr3_length: 14
d_call: .
cdr3_aa: CATSPTGPGQPQHF
cdr3_nt: TGTGCCACCAGTCCCACGGGACCGGGCCAGCCCCAGCATTTT

v_call: TRBV25-1
clone_size: .
j_call: TRBJ1-2
cdr3_length: 14
d_call: .
cdr3_aa: CASSEWGFRGGYTF
cdr3_nt: TGTGCCAGCAGTGAATGGGGGTTTCGAGGTGGCTACACCTTC

v_call: TRBV2
clone_size: .
j_call: TRBJ2-3
cdr3_length: 13
d_call: .
cdr3_aa: CASSQAGGDTQYF
cdr3_nt: TGTGCCAGCAGTCAAGCCGGCGGGGATACGCAGTATTTT

v_call: TRBV7-3
clone_size: .
j_call: TRBJ1-5
cdr3_length: 17
d_call: TRBD1
cdr3_aa: CASSSIIRDRVNQPQHF
cdr3_nt: TGTGCCAGCAGCTCGATCATCCGGGACAGGGTTAATCAGCCCCAGCATTTT

v_call: TRBV7-3
clone_size: .
j_call: TRBJ2-7
cdr3_length: 14
d_call: .
cdr3_aa: CASSLKGTSYEQYF
cdr3_nt: TGTGCCAGCAGCTTAAAAGGCACCTCCTACGAGCAGTACTTC

v_call: TRBV18
clone_size: .
j_call: TRBJ2-5
cdr3_length: 14
d_call: .
cdr3_aa: CASSPLRAGETQYF
cdr3_nt: TGTGCCAGCTCACCACTCAGGGCGGGCGAGACCCAGTACTTC

v_call: TRBV7-6
clone_size: .
j_call: TRBJ2-2
cdr3_length: 16
d_call: TRBD2
cdr3_aa: CASSLSSGTNTGELFF
cdr3_nt: TGTGCCAGCAGCTTAAGTAGCGGGACGAACACCGGGGAGCTGTTTTTT

v_call: TRBV29-1
clone_size: once
j_call: TRBJ2-3
cdr3_length: 15
d_call: TRBD2
cdr3_aa: CSVAISGGSTDTQYF
cdr3_nt: TGCAGCGTTGCTATCAGCGGGGGGTCGACAGATACGCAGTATTTT

v_call: TRBV29-1
clone_size: .
j_call: TRBJ1-1
cdr3_length: 12
d_call: .
cdr3_aa: CSAGTRNTEAFF
cdr3_nt: TGCAGCGCAGGGACGCGGAACACTGAAGCTTTCTTT

v_call: TRBV19
clone_size: .
j_call: TRBJ1-1
cdr3_length: 16
d_call: .
cdr3_aa: CASSSRSGGLGTEAFF
cdr3_nt: TGTGCCAGTAGTTCCCGATCGGGGGGCCTAGGCACTGAAGCTTTCTTT

v_call: TRBV28
clone_size: .
j_call: TRBJ1-2
cdr3_length: 14
d_call: TRBD1
cdr3_aa: CASTPPRQGVGYTF
cdr3_nt: TGTGCCAGCACACCCCCGAGACAGGGAGTAGGCTACACCTTC

v_call: TRBV3-1/TRBV3-2
clone_size: .
j_call: TRBJ2-5
cdr3_length: 15
d_call: TRBD1
cdr3_aa: CASTPGLTGGETQYF
cdr3_nt: TGTGCCAGCACACCAGGTTTAACAGGGGGCGAGACCCAGTACTTC

v_call: TRBV18
clone_size: .
j_call: TRBJ2-3
cdr3_length: 12
d_call: .
cdr3_aa: CASSPVTDTQYF
cdr3_nt: TGTGCCAGCTCACCAGTCACAGATACGCAGTATTTT

v_call: TRBV6-6
clone_size: few
j_call: TRBJ1-3
cdr3_length: 16
d_call: TRBD1
cdr3_aa: CASSSYDRESGNTIYF
cdr3_nt: TGTGCCAGCAGCTCCTACGACAGGGAGTCTGGAAACACCATATATTTT

v_call: TRBV7-9
clone_size: .
j_call: TRBJ1-1
cdr3_length: 14
d_call: TRBD1
cdr3_aa: CASSRGTGGTEAFF
cdr3_nt: TGTGCCAGCAGCCGTGGGACAGGGGGCACTGAAGCTTTCTTT

v_call: TRBV19
clone_size: .
j_call: TRBJ1-4
cdr3_length: 15
d_call: .
cdr3_aa: CASSIGEGTNEKLFF
cdr3_nt: TGTGCCAGTAGTATAGGAGAGGGGACGAATGAAAAACTGTTTTTT

v_call: TRBV24-1
clone_size: .
j_call: TRBJ1-2
cdr3_length: 12
d_call: .
cdr3_aa: CATSDRSYGYTF
cdr3_nt: TGTGCCACCAGTGATCGGAGCTATGGCTACACCTTC

v_call: TRBV29-1
clone_size: .
j_call: TRBJ1-2
cdr3_length: 13
d_call: .
cdr3_aa: CSVAGEGFYGYTF
cdr3_nt: TGCAGCGTGGCAGGTGAGGGGTTCTATGGCTACACCTTC

v_call: TRBV5-1
clone_size: .
j_call: TRBJ2-1
cdr3_length: 17
d_call: TRBD2
cdr3_aa: CASSLAPSGGSYNEQFF
cdr3_nt: TGCGCCAGCAGCTTGGCGCCTAGCGGGGGCTCCTACAATGAGCAGTTCTTC

v_call: TRBV7-2
clone_size: .
j_call: TRBJ1-2
cdr3_length: 15
d_call: .
cdr3_aa: CASSLAETGRTGYTF
cdr3_nt: TGTGCTAGCAGCTTAGCGGAAACAGGGCGAACGGGCTACACCTTC

v_call: TRBV20-1
clone_size: .
j_call: TRBJ1-5
cdr3_length: 14
d_call: .
cdr3_aa: CSASHGGSNQPQHF
cdr3_nt: TGCAGTGCTAGTCACGGAGGAAGCAATCAGCCCCAGCATTTT

v_call: TRBV18
clone_size: .
j_call: TRBJ1-1
cdr3_length: 16
d_call: TRBD1
cdr3_aa: CASSPLSGGRGTEAFF
cdr3_nt: TGTGCCAGCTCACCACTGTCCGGGGGCAGGGGGACTGAAGCTTTCTTT

v_call: TRBV14
clone_size: few
j_call: TRBJ2-5
cdr3_length: 11
d_call: .
cdr3_aa: CASSQWETQYF
cdr3_nt: TGTGCCAGCAGCCAGTGGGAGACCCAGTACTTC

v_call: TRBV12-3/TRBV12-4
clone_size: .
j_call: TRBJ2-7
cdr3_length: 13
d_call: .
cdr3_aa: CASSSPQTYEQYF
cdr3_nt: TGTGCCAGCAGTTCCCCGCAGACCTACGAGCAGTACTTC

v_call: TRBV30
clone_size: .
j_call: TRBJ1-2
cdr3_length: 14
d_call: .
cdr3_aa: CAWSVLVGGHGYTF
cdr3_nt: TGTGCCTGGAGTGTACTTGTCGGGGGTCATGGCTACACCTTC

v_call: TRBV19
clone_size: .
j_call: TRBJ1-5
cdr3_length: 16
d_call: TRBD1
cdr3_aa: CASSPRGTGKNQPQHF
cdr3_nt: TGTGCCAGTAGTCCCAGAGGGACAGGGAAAAATCAGCCCCAGCATTTT

v_call: TRBV4-3
clone_size: .
j_call: TRBJ1-1
cdr3_length: 16
d_call: .
cdr3_aa: CASSQGGLLGNTEAFF
cdr3_nt: TGCGCCAGCAGCCAAGGGGGGCTTCTGGGGAACACTGAAGCTTTCTTT

v_call: TRBV29-1
clone_size: .
j_call: TRBJ2-2
cdr3_length: 14
d_call: .
cdr3_aa: CSVRRSLNTGELFF
cdr3_nt: TGCAGCGTTCGTCGGAGTTTGAACACCGGGGAGCTGTTTTTT

v_call: TRBV2
clone_size: .
j_call: TRBJ1-1
cdr3_length: 14
d_call: .
cdr3_aa: CASSLRELNTEAFF
cdr3_nt: TGTGCCAGCAGTCTTAGGGAATTGAACACTGAAGCTTTCTTT

v_call: TRBV2
clone_size: .
j_call: TRBJ2-1
cdr3_length: 13
d_call: TRBD2
cdr3_aa: CASSGLAGHEQFF
cdr3_nt: TGTGCCAGCAGTGGACTAGCGGGACATGAGCAGTTCTTC

v_call: TRBV6-5
clone_size: .
j_call: TRBJ1-2
cdr3_length: 14
d_call: TRBD1
cdr3_aa: CASITTGTGYGYTF
cdr3_nt: TGTGCCAGCATCACCACTGGGACAGGGTATGGCTACACCTTC

v_call: TRBV3-1/TRBV3-2
clone_size: .
j_call: TRBJ1-6
cdr3_length: 13
d_call: .
cdr3_aa: CASSQVTDSPLHF
cdr3_nt: TGTGCCAGCAGCCAAGTTACGGATTCACCCCTCCACTTT

v_call: TRBV28
clone_size: .
j_call: TRBJ1-2
cdr3_length: 13
d_call: TRBD1
cdr3_aa: CASSLLGGSGYTF
cdr3_nt: TGTGCCAGCAGTCTCCTAGGGGGCTCTGGCTACACCTTC

v_call: TRBV2
clone_size: .
j_call: TRBJ2-6
cdr3_length: 15
d_call: TRBD1
cdr3_aa: CASRYRGAGANVLTF
cdr3_nt: TGTGCCAGCAGGTACAGGGGGGCTGGGGCCAACGTCCTGACTTTC

v_call: TRBV6-5
clone_size: .
j_call: TRBJ1-1
cdr3_length: 15
d_call: .
cdr3_aa: CASSYSREGRTEAFF
cdr3_nt: TGTGCCAGCAGTTACTCCCGGGAGGGGAGGACTGAAGCTTTCTTT

v_call: TRBV9
clone_size: once
j_call: TRBJ1-2
cdr3_length: 14
d_call: TRBD1
cdr3_aa: CASSVEDRGFGYTF
cdr3_nt: TGTGCCAGCAGCGTAGAAGACAGGGGATTTGGCTACACCTTC

v_call: TRBV2
clone_size: .
j_call: TRBJ2-3
cdr3_length: 16
d_call: TRBD2
cdr3_aa: CASRAPSGSGTDTQYF
cdr3_nt: TGTGCCAGCAGGGCCCCTAGCGGGAGCGGCACAGATACGCAGTATTTT

v_call: TRBV3-1/TRBV3-2
clone_size: .
j_call: TRBJ2-1
cdr3_length: 14
d_call: .
cdr3_aa: CASSQSYSPHEQFF
cdr3_nt: TGTGCCAGCAGCCAGTCTTACTCCCCCCATGAGCAGTTCTTC

v_call: TRBV18
clone_size: .
j_call: TRBJ1-5
cdr3_length: 18
d_call: .
cdr3_aa: CASSIRDPWAGSNQPQHF
cdr3_nt: TGTGCCAGCTCAATCCGGGACCCCTGGGCGGGGAGCAATCAGCCCCAGCATTTT

v_call: TRBV6-5
clone_size: .
j_call: TRBJ2-3
cdr3_length: 15
d_call: .
cdr3_aa: CATGLGAGGGDTQYF
cdr3_nt: TGTGCCACCGGACTAGGGGCAGGGGGCGGAGATACGCAGTATTTT

v_call: TRBV7-8
clone_size: .
j_call: TRBJ2-7
cdr3_length: 19
d_call: .
cdr3_aa: CASSLAGVLTRLAPYEQYF
cdr3_nt: TGTGCCAGCAGCTTAGCGGGGGTCTTGACCCGATTGGCTCCTTACGAGCAGTACTTC

v_call: TRBV4-1
clone_size: .
j_call: TRBJ2-1
cdr3_length: 16
d_call: TRBD2
cdr3_aa: CASSLIGGGGADEQFF
cdr3_nt: TGCGCCAGCAGCCTCATCGGAGGCGGGGGGGCTGATGAGCAGTTCTTC

v_call: TRBV4-3
clone_size: .
j_call: TRBJ2-3
cdr3_length: 14
d_call: .
cdr3_aa: CASSPLGVTDTQYF
cdr3_nt: TGCGCCAGCAGCCCGCTGGGGGTCACAGATACGCAGTATTTT